The rows below give T cell receptor beta chains drawn from one sample of a study of CD8+ T cells in alopecia areata. Assay: immunoSEQ multiplex PCR; the TCRdb copy retains only in-frame clones and omits some. The sample carries 130,000 to 150,000 clones, approximately 87% recorded once. Sequences were derived from CD8+ T cells sorted from blood, sampled at week 0. The receptors here all came from a human donor with alopecia areata. CDR3s include the opening cysteine and the closing phenylalanine or tryptophan. Fields, in order: V gene, clone size, J gene, D gene, CDR3 protein, CDR3 DNA. D genes are given only for firm matches. The size entry is marked missing in some rows and otherwise reads once, few, many or a size class.

TRBV6-5	.	TRBJ2-5	.	CASSYGGREQETQYF	TGTGCCAGCAGTTACGGGGGCAGGGAACAAGAGACCCAGTACTTC
TRBV6-1	.	TRBJ1-2	.	CASSEGGNYGYTF	TGTGCCAGCAGTGAAGGAGGGAACTATGGCTACACCTTC
TRBV30	.	TRBJ2-7	.	CAWSHSPGRSYEQYF	TGTGCCTGGAGTCACTCACCCGGGAGATCCTACGAGCAGTACTTC
TRBV29-1	.	TRBJ2-7	TRBD2	CSVEREDAYEQYF	TGCAGCGTTGAGCGGGAGGACGCCTACGAGCAGTACTTC
TRBV14	.	TRBJ1-6	TRBD1	CASTLGQGHSPLHF	TGTGCCAGCACTCTAGGACAGGGGCACTCACCCCTCCACTTT
TRBV5-1	.	TRBJ2-7	TRBD1	CASSRGQTYEQYF	TGCGCCAGCAGCCGGGGACAGACCTACGAGCAGTACTTC
TRBV27	.	TRBJ2-7	.	CASSFGSNNEQYF	TGTGCCAGCAGCTTCGGAAGCAACAACGAGCAGTACTTC
TRBV19	.	TRBJ2-1	.	CASWGSPYNEQFF	TGTGCCAGCTGGGGGTCGCCCTACAATGAGCAGTTCTTC
TRBV27	.	TRBJ2-1	.	CASSSLGGEEKQFF	TGTGCCAGCAGTTCGCTGGGAGGAGAAGAGAAGCAGTTCTTC
TRBV7-6	.	TRBJ1-4	TRBD1	CASSTDPGTVTEKLFF	TGTGCCAGCAGCACAGACCCCGGGACAGTGACTGAAAAACTGTTTTTT
TRBV4-1	.	TRBJ2-3	.	CASSQEMSDTQYF	TGCGCCAGCAGCCAAGAGATGTCAGATACGCAGTATTTT
TRBV19	.	TRBJ2-7	TRBD2	CASSIASGRREQYF	TGTGCCAGTAGTATAGCTAGCGGGAGACGGGAGCAGTACTTC
TRBV4-1	.	TRBJ2-7	TRBD2	CASSQATSGSYEQYF	TGCGCCAGCAGCCAAGCGACTAGCGGCTCCTACGAGCAGTACTTC
TRBV5-5	.	TRBJ2-3	.	CASSLQGEDTQYF	TGTGCCAGCAGCCTCCAAGGGGAAGATACGCAGTATTTT
TRBV30	.	TRBJ2-3	TRBD1	CAWSGRTGGRADTQYF	TGTGCCTGGAGTGGAAGGACAGGGGGCAGGGCAGATACGCAGTATTTT
TRBV30	few	TRBJ1-1	.	CAWSSAESMNTEAFF	TGTGCCTGGAGTTCGGCCGAATCCATGAACACTGAAGCTTTCTTT